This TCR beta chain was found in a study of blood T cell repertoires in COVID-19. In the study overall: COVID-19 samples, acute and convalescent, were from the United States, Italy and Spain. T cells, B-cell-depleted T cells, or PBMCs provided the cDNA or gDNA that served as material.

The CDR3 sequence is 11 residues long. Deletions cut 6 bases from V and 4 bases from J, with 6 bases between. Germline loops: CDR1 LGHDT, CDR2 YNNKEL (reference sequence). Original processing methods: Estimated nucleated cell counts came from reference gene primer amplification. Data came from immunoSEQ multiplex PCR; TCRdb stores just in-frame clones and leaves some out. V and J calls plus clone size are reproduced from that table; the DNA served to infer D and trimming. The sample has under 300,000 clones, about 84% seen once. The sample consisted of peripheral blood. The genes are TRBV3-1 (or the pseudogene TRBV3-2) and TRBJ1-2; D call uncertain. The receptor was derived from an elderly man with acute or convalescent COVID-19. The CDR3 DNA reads TGTGCCAGCAGTCGAGGCTATGGCTACACCTTC. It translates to CASSRGYGYTF.